These 15 T cell receptor beta chains were sequenced from one sample in a study of robustness of blood B and T cell sequencing. The template for TCR beta quantification was mRNA, not genomic DNA. cDNA was made with a 5' template-switch oligo adding a universal priming site. Every cDNA molecule received a random 12-nucleotide UMI from the template-switch oligo. One entry per CDR3 protein, called by TCRdb with MiXCR from the PCR reads. The data contain a few thousand distinct CDR3 sequences, approximately 54% of them singletons. Sequencing used peripheral blood. The receptors derive from a human donor in good health.

The CDR3 loop is CASSRGLADYNEQFF. The DNA for the CDR3 is TGTGCCAGCTCACGCGGACTAGCAGACTACAATGAGCAGTTCTTC. The V and J genes are TRBV18 and TRBJ2-1, with 8 nucleotides matching TRBD2. This CDR3 is built from 15 residues. The germline CDR1 and CDR2 sequences are KGHSH and LQKENI. The V segment lost 4 bases and the J segment 3 bases; nucleotides outside the gene matches: 5.

CDR3: CASRRGQETYEQYF. The CDR3 DNA follows: TGTGCCAGCAGGAGGGGACAGGAAACCTACGAGCAGTACTTC. The chain couples TRBV6-1 to TRBJ2-7; 8 bases map to TRBD1. The germline CDR1 and CDR2 sequences are MNHNS and SASEGT. The CDR3 is made up of 14 amino acids. The junction had 6 bases not matched to a gene; V was cut back by 6 bases and J by 2 bases.

This chain uses TRBV20-1 with TRBJ2-3, with 8 positions matching TRBD2. This CDR3 spans 14 amino acids. With 5 bases clipped from V and 0 bases from J, the junction kept 4 bases outside the gene matches. The germline gives CDR1 DFQATT, CDR2 SNEGSKA (reference sequence). CDR3 loop: CSARAGASTDTQYF. For the CDR3, the DNA is TGCAGTGCTCGAGCGGGGGCCAGCACAGATACGCAGTATTTT.

J is TRBJ2-1 and V is TRBV7-9, with a tentative D call TRBD1 (5 bases). V was shortened by 4 bases and J by 5 bases, with 12 bases between the two germline ends. This CDR3 contains 14 residues. Germline lookup yields CDR1 SEHNR and CDR2 FQNEAQ (reference sequence). CDR3 bases: TGTGCCAGCAGCTCCCCAGGGCCTAACAATGAGCAGTTCTTC. This sequence encodes CASSSPGPNNEQFF.

V usage is TRBV20-1 and J usage is TRBJ2-7; D may be TRBD1 or TRBD2 (5 bases each). Trimming took off 3 bases at V and 3 bases at J, with 9 bases between the two ends. Looked up from germline, CDR1 is DFQATT and CDR2 is SNEGSKA (reference sequence). This CDR3 spans 12 amino acids. CDR3 nucleotide sequence: TGCAGTGCTAGTGAGGGGAACTACGAGCAGTACTTC. This translates into CSASEGNYEQYF.

Worth noting for this clonotype: One base away lies a much larger clone, so this may be a sequencing read error. The V call is TRBV6-1, the J call TRBJ2-3, with TRBD2 matching 11 bases. The CDR3 spans 14 residues. V lost 3 bases, J lost 4 bases, and 0 bases stayed unmatched. Germline CDR1 MNHNS, CDR2 SASEGT. CDR3 amino acids: CASSDSGGADTQYF. The CDR3 DNA reads as TGTGCCAGCAGTGATAGCGGGGGGGCAGATACGCAGTATTTT.

The chain has TRBV7-6 and TRBJ1-4; 7 nucleotides line up with TRBD1. Per the germline V gene, CDR1 is SGHVS and CDR2 is FNYEAQ. The length of the CDR3 is 14 residues. V shed 5 bases and J 4 bases; nucleotides not matched to a gene: 4. The CDR3, as DNA: TGTGCCAGCAGCATCGGGACAGATAATGAAAAACTGTTTTTT. Encoded protein: CASSIGTDNEKLFF. Using reference TRBV7-6 and TRBJ1-4 for the parts outside the CDR3, the full variable domain is GAGVSQSPRYKVTKRGQDVALRCDPISGHVSLYWYRQALGQGPEFLTYFNYEAQQDKSGLPNDRFSAERPEGSISTLTIQRTEQRDSAMYRCASSIGTDNEKLFFGSGTQLSVL.

This chain connects TRBV14 to TRBJ1-1; D gene unclear. Germline V gene sequence: CDR1 SGHDN, CDR2 FVKESK. V was cut by 1 base and J by 8 bases, with 11 bases left in between. The CDR3 has 13 residues. The CDR3 sequence: CASSQGAVREAFF. The CDR3 region has the DNA TGTGCCAGCAGCCAAGGGGCGGTCAGGGAAGCTTTCTTT.

CDR3 coding DNA: TGTGCCAGCAGCGGCAGAGGTATGAACACTGAAGCTTTCTTT. This gives the protein CASSGRGMNTEAFF. The chain carries TRBV6-1 and TRBJ1-1; no firm D call. From germline, CDR1 is MNHNS and CDR2 SASEGT. The CDR3 has 14 amino acids. V lost 6 bases and J lost 0, with 11 bases in between.

In nucleotides, the CDR3 is TGTGCCATCAGTATCGACAATGAGCAGTTCTTC. This gives the protein CAISIDNEQFF. This chain connects TRBV10-3 to TRBJ2-1; the D is unclear. This CDR3 region has 11 residues. V was trimmed by 5 bases and J by 5 bases, leaving 4 bases between them. From germline, CDR1 is ENHRY and CDR2 SYGVKD.

V and J are TRBV30 and TRBJ2-6, with D possibly TRBD2 on 5 matching bases. The CDR3 is made up of 17 amino acids. Trimming took off 0 bases at V and 0 bases at J, with 12 bases between the two ends. Germline CDR1 is GTSNPN and CDR2 is SVGIG (reference sequence). The DNA for the CDR3 is TGTGCCTGGAGTGTACTTGGACTCCGCTCTGGGGCCAACGTCCTGACTTTC. Translation: CAWSVLGLRSGANVLTF.

In its sample, this clonotype was seen a few times. The rearrangement uses TRBV5-1 and TRBJ2-1; no definite D call. There are 14 residues in the CDR3. V gave up 4 bases and J gave up 0 bases, with 8 bases separating them. Germline assignment: CDR1 SGHRS and CDR2 YFSETQ. The DNA of the CDR3 is TGCGCCAGCAGCCCTACAGACTCCTACAATGAGCAGTTCTTC. Translated, it gives CASSPTDSYNEQFF.

This chain links TRBV7-9 with TRBJ1-1; D gene unclear. The length of the CDR3 is 12 residues. The V and J ends lost 2 bases and 9 bases respectively, with 10 bases between them. Germline CDR1 reads SEHNR; CDR2 reads FQNEAQ (reference sequence). CDR3 sequence reads: CASSLPPTKAFF. CDR3 sequence (DNA): TGTGCCAGCAGCTTACCCCCGACCAAAGCTTTCTTT. The complete variable domain, with remaining parts taken from reference TRBV7-9 and TRBJ1-1, reads DTGVSQNPRHKITKRGQNVTFRCDPISEHNRLYWYRQTLGQGPEFLTYFQNEAQLEKSRLLSDRFSAERPKGSFSTLEIQRTEQGDSAMYLCASSLPPTKAFFGQGTRLTVV.

This clonotype came up once. The rearrangement links TRBV18 to TRBJ1-4; TRBD1 aligns across 7 bases. Germline CDR1 and CDR2: KGHSH and LQKENI. J lost 1 base, V lost 4 bases, and 6 bases had no gene match. This CDR3 is built from 16 residues. Here the CDR3 reads CASSRSAGGTNEKLFF. The CDR3 DNA reads as TGTGCCAGCTCACGAAGTGCAGGGGGAACTAATGAAAAACTGTTTTTT.

The CDR3 is CASSHGNGNSPLHF. CDR3 bases: TGTGCCAGCAGCCATGGGAATGGAAATTCACCCCTCCACTTT. The chain employs TRBV13 and TRBJ1-6; D not resolved. Deletions cut 5 bases from V and 7 bases from J, with 12 bases between. Germline V gene data show CDR1 as PRHDT and CDR2 as FYEKMQ (reference sequence). The CDR3 length is 14 residues.